This T cell receptor beta chain was sequenced in a study of early T cells in non-severe SARS-CoV-2 infection. About the study: The input, bulk RNA from unsorted whole blood, was sequenced, and chains were unpaired.

Overall study findings and caveats: VDJdb matching favored anti-spike CD8 responses, missing private and CD4 specificities.

Germline V CDR1 and CDR2: SGHDN, FVKESK. The V end was cut by 3 bases, the J end by 7 bases, with 8 bases between. This CDR3 spans 12 amino acids. Comments on this clonotype: What it binds is not known.

In the library, individual cDNA molecules carried attached unique molecular identifiers. TCRdb processed the 5' RACE reads anew with MiXCR; each CDR3 protein has one entry. The data contain 60,000 to 70,000 distinct CDR3 sequences, about 4.9% of them singletons. The chain is built from TRBV14 and TRBJ2-3; D gene unclear. This TCR was sampled from an adult who was a healthcare worker with PCR-confirmed SARS-CoV-2 infection or an uninfected control (not recorded which). What was sequenced was whole blood. Here the CDR3 DNA reads TGTGCCAGCAGCCAGCTAAGACATACGCAGTATTTT. The encoded protein is CASSQLRHTQYF.